The 24 T cell receptor beta chains below come from one sample, sequenced in a study of T cell changes during pregnancy in multiple sclerosis. TCRdb's table, derived via immunoSEQ multiplex PCR, lists solely in-frame clones and lacks some. The top ten hold roughly 2.2% of the sample, which has some 64,000 clones, 90% seen once. The sequencing used peripheral blood, collected in the second trimester of pregnancy. These receptors originate from a female donor in good health, enrolled as a control in a pregnancy study.

V gene TRBV18 combines with J gene TRBJ1-3, with no clear D. V lost 4 bases to trimming and J lost 4 bases, with 14 bases between them. The germline V gene encodes CDR1 KGHSH and CDR2 LQKENI. The CDR3 consists of 15 residues. The CDR3 DNA reads as TGTGCCAGCTCACACGAGAGAGCACCCGGAAACACCATATATTTT. This encodes CASSHERAPGNTIYF.

In its sample, this clone was seen once. This chain uses TRBV9 with TRBJ1-2; 10 positions agree with TRBD1. After removal of 3 bases from V and 1 base from J, the junction contained 9 bases not matched to a gene. The CDR3 is 17 amino acids. Germline V lookup: CDR1 SGDLS, CDR2 YYNGEE. The CDR3 coding sequence is TGTGCCAGCAGCGCCCGGGACAGGGGCCATATTAACTATGGCTACACCTTC. Encoded protein: CASSARDRGHINYGYTF. The full variable domain, rest sourced from reference TRBV9 and TRBJ1-2, is DSGVTQTPKHLITATGQRVTLRCSPRSGDLSVYWYQQSLDQGLQFLIQYYNGEERAKGNILERFSAQQFPDLHSELNLSSLELGDSALYFCASSARDRGHINYGYTFGSGTRLTVV.

The V gene is TRBV29-1, the J gene TRBJ2-7; no reliable D call. CDR1 is SQVTM, CDR2 ANQGSEA, per germline. The CDR3 runs 12 residues. The germline V and J ends were trimmed by 2 bases and 0 bases, with 5 bases remaining between them. The CDR3 sequence: CSVELSSYEQYF. In DNA, the CDR3 is TGCAGCGTTGAACTGAGCTCCTACGAGCAGTACTTC.

The chain couples TRBV18 to TRBJ2-1; 8 bases are shared with TRBD2. J lost 4 bases, V lost 3 bases, and 5 bases had no gene match. Germline CDR1 KGHSH, CDR2 LQKENI. The CDR3 extends over 15 amino acids. The CDR3 DNA reads as TGTGCCAGCTCACCGAAGCGGGAGAGGTACAATGAGCAGTTCTTC. This gives the protein CASSPKRERYNEQFF.

This chain links TRBV2 with TRBJ2-2, with 10 positions matching TRBD2. The CDR3 totals 18 residues. The V gene end was trimmed by 1 base and the J gene end by 2 bases; junction bases not matched to a gene: 7. Per the germline V gene, CDR1 is SNHLY and CDR2 is FYNNEI. The DNA of the CDR3 is TGTGCCAGCAGTGAAGGCTTAGCGGGGGGCCGAAACACCGGGGAGCTGTTTTTT. This translates into CASSEGLAGGRNTGELFF.

As regards this clone: At one of its ends the junction is not consistent with the germline gene, which may arise from a read error. V gene TRBV7-7 combines with J gene TRBJ1-4; 10 bases line up with TRBD1. The CDR3 runs 19 residues. Germline V gene sequence: CDR1 SSHAT, CDR2 FNYEAQ (reference sequence). The CDR3 sequence is CASSSPRDRGYATNEKLFF. CDR3 coding DNA: TGTGCTAGCAGCTCCCCTCGGGACAGGGGATATGCAACTAATGAAAAACTGTTTTTT.

The J gene is TRBJ1-2, the V gene TRBV5-4; 7 nucleotides match TRBD1. V shed 3 bases and J 4 bases; nucleotides not matched to a gene: 3. CDR1 and CDR2 from the germline V gene are SGHNT and YYREEE (reference sequence). This CDR3 contains 13 residues. CDR3 region: CASSSHRGYGYTF. The CDR3 nucleotides are TGTGCCAGCAGCTCCCACAGGGGCTATGGCTACACCTTC.

CDR3 coding DNA: TGTGCCAGTAGTATGGGTCCAGGACAGCCCCAGCATTTT. Its protein is CASSMGPGQPQHF. The J gene is TRBJ1-5, the V gene TRBV19; D gene uncertain. Trimming took 3 bases from V and 7 from J, leaving 10 bases between them. The CDR3 runs to 13 residues. The germline gives CDR1 LNHDA, CDR2 SQIVND (reference sequence).

The genes are TRBV6-1 and TRBJ1-1; D is undetermined. Trimming left V 7 bases short and J 0 bases short, with 6 bases between. This CDR3 region has 12 residues. CDR1 MNHNS and CDR2 SASEGT come from the germline V gene. The CDR3 DNA follows: TGTGCCAGCACAGGAATGAACACTGAAGCTTTCTTT. As protein: CASTGMNTEAFF.

This chain joins TRBV5-1 and TRBJ2-6; 8 bases line up with TRBD1. Unmatched junction bases numbered 12, after V lost 8 bases and J lost 2 bases. Germline-derived CDR1 and CDR2 are SGHRS and YFSETQ. The CDR3 has 17 residues. The CDR3 sequence is CASTPGTGLTGANVLTF. CDR3 nucleotides: TGCGCCAGTACTCCCGGGACAGGTTTAACTGGGGCCAACGTCCTGACTTTC.

This chain joins TRBV27 and TRBJ1-3, with D possibly matching TRBD1 (5 bases). Germline V gene sequence: CDR1 MNHEY, CDR2 SMNVEV (reference sequence). With 6 bases removed from V and 0 bases from J, the gap between germline ends came to 9 bases. CDR3 length: 14 amino acids. CDR3 sequence: CASSKGNSGNTIYF. The CDR3, as DNA: TGTGCCAGCAGCAAGGGGAACTCTGGAAACACCATATATTTT.

The rearrangement links TRBV28 to TRBJ1-2; a possible D gene is TRBD1 (5 bases). The CDR3 runs to 16 residues. The germline gives CDR1 MDHEN, CDR2 SYDVKM. V lost 6 bases, J lost 5 bases, and 22 bases lay in between. The CDR3: CASSRQPDSYPYGYTF. The CDR3 nucleotides are TGTGCCAGCAGCCGCCAACCTGACAGTTATCCTTATGGCTACACCTTC.

This chain uses TRBV19 with TRBJ1-1; 11 bases map to TRBD1. The CDR3 is made up of 11 amino acids. The germline CDR1 and CDR2 sequences are LNHDA and SQIVND (reference sequence). The ends lost 7 bases at V and 11 bases at J; junction bases unmatched: 3. The CDR3 loop reads CASIGTGGAFF. CDR3 bases: TGTGCCAGTATAGGGACAGGGGGGGCTTTCTTT.

The chain has TRBV30 and TRBJ2-1, with TRBD2 matching 11 bases. The CDR3 is 15 residues long. Germline V gives CDR1 GTSNPN, CDR2 SVGIG (reference sequence). V was pared by 5 bases and J by 9 bases, with 12 bases of the junction left unmatched. CDR3 residues: CAWDPGTSGPGEQFF. As DNA, the CDR3 is TGTGCCTGGGACCCCGGGACTAGCGGACCTGGTGAGCAGTTCTTC.

The rearrangement uses TRBV10-2 and TRBJ2-1; 11 bases match TRBD2. With V trimmed by 5 bases and J by 7 bases, 4 bases remained unmatched. The CDR3 loop spans 14 amino acids. Per the germline V gene, CDR1 is WSHSY and CDR2 is SAAADI. Here the CDR3 reads CASSQTSGSNEQFF. The CDR3 DNA reads as TGCGCCAGCAGTCAAACTAGCGGGAGTAATGAGCAGTTCTTC.

J is TRBJ2-1 and V is TRBV5-5, with TRBD1 matching over 7 bases. Trimming at V came to 4 bases and at J to 3 bases, leaving 7 bases not matched to a gene. Germline V gives CDR1 SGHKS, CDR2 YYEKEE (reference sequence). The CDR3 length is 15 residues. The chain's CDR3 is CASSRTGSSYNEQFF. Here the CDR3 DNA reads TGTGCCAGCAGCCGGACAGGTTCGAGCTACAATGAGCAGTTCTTC.

The chain is built from TRBV6-5 and TRBJ2-7; tentatively, D is TRBD2 (6 bases). Trimming took 0 bases from V and 4 from J, leaving 16 bases between them. The CDR3 is 16 residues long. The germline gives CDR1 MNHEY, CDR2 SVGAGI. In nucleotides, the CDR3 is TGTGCCAGCAGTTACTCGATTTCTCGGGGGAGTTACGAGCAGTACTTC. Translation: CASSYSISRGSYEQYF.

The V and J genes are TRBV6-1 and TRBJ1-5; the D is unclear. V was pared by 4 bases and J by 1 base, with 11 bases between. The CDR3 sequence is 15 residues long. Per the germline V gene, CDR1 is MNHNS and CDR2 is SASEGT. The chain's CDR3 is CASSGSTASNQPQHF. In DNA, the CDR3 is TGTGCCAGCAGTGGAAGTACAGCAAGCAATCAGCCCCAGCATTTT.

The chain couples TRBV19 to TRBJ2-1; 8 positions agree with TRBD2. The germline CDR1 and CDR2 sequences are LNHDA and SQIVND (reference sequence). This CDR3 is 15 amino acids long. J was trimmed by 7 bases and V by 7 bases; bases with no gene match: 12. CDR3 sequence (DNA): TGTGCCAGTACAAAGACTAGCGCACCGTTTAATGAGCAGTTCTTC. Its translation is CASTKTSAPFNEQFF. The full variable domain, completed using reference TRBV19 and TRBJ2-1, is DGGITQSPKYLFRKEGQNVTLSCEQNLNHDAMYWYRQDPGQGLRLIYYSQIVNDFQKGDIAEGYSVSREKKESFPLTVTSAQKNPTAFYLCASTKTSAPFNEQFFGPGTRLTVL.

This clone came up once. The chain is built from TRBV19 and TRBJ1-5; D is possibly TRBD1 (6 bases). CDR3 length: 16 amino acids. V dropped 7 bases and J dropped 1 base, with 17 bases sitting between them. Germline values: CDR1 LNHDA, CDR2 SQIVND (reference sequence). The CDR3 sequence is CASIPNQGMSNQPQHF. The CDR3 bases are TGTGCCAGTATCCCGAATCAGGGGATGAGCAATCAGCCCCAGCATTTT.

The V gene is TRBV2, the J gene TRBJ2-2; D not certain. This CDR3 region has 12 residues. Germline CDR1 is SNHLY and CDR2 is FYNNEI. With 1 base removed from V and 7 bases from J, the gap between germline ends came to 4 bases. The CDR3 here is CASSEVGGELFF. CDR3 nucleotides: TGTGCCAGCAGTGAAGTCGGCGGGGAGCTGTTTTTT.

This rearrangement joins TRBV7-3 to TRBJ2-2; weak D call: TRBD1 (5 bases). The germline gives CDR1 SGHTA, CDR2 FQGTGA. This CDR3 comprises 13 residues. The V end lost 4 bases, the J end lost 5 bases, and 8 bases lay between the germline ends. The CDR3: CASSSTETGELFF. The CDR3, as DNA: TGTGCCAGCAGCTCGACAGAGACCGGGGAGCTGTTTTTT.

This chain connects TRBV5-8 to TRBJ1-5, with 7 bases fitting TRBD1. V dropped 3 bases and J dropped 0; count of bases not matched to a gene: 3. CDR1 and CDR2 (germline): SGHTS, YDEGEE. The CDR3 contains 15 residues. The CDR3 nucleotides read TGTGCCAGCAGCTGGACAGGCCATAGCAATCAGCCCCAGCATTTT. It is translated as CASSWTGHSNQPQHF.

The J gene is TRBJ1-5, the V gene TRBV11-2; 9 bases agree with TRBD1. The CDR3 runs to 15 residues. V was clipped by 4 bases and J by 2 bases; unmatched bases: 3. The germline V gene encodes CDR1 SGHAT and CDR2 FQNNGV. For the CDR3, the DNA is TGTGCCAGCAGCTCCGGGGACAGGGGCAATCAGCCCCAGCATTTT. Residues: CASSSGDRGNQPQHF.